Below, one T cell receptor beta chain is given with its context. These data come from a study of blood T cell repertoires in COVID-19. Study-level information: Acute and convalescent COVID-19 samples came from the United States, Italy and Spain.

Under the authors' procedure: Reference gene primer amplification gave nucleated cell count estimates. Clones were read by immunoSEQ multiplex PCR, and TCRdb kept only the in-frame ones, dropping some. That table supplies the V and J calls and clone size; D and trimming were determined from the DNA. The sample shows fewer than 250,000 clones, 82% of them seen only once. V lost 4 bases, J lost 2 bases, and 14 bases lay in between. This CDR3 is built from 15 residues. Germline V gives CDR1 SGHRS, CDR2 YFSETQ. The chain uses TRBV5-1 and TRBJ2-3; no firm D call. Sequenced: peripheral blood. This sequence originates from a woman between 65 and 79 years old with acute or convalescent COVID-19. The CDR3 sequence is CASSLLGQYTDTQYF. The CDR3 DNA reads as TGCGCCAGCAGCCTTCTTGGGCAGTACACAGATACGCAGTATTTT.